A single sample is the source of the 28 T cell receptor beta chains below, sequenced in a study of response to subunit inactivated influenza vaccine. TCRdb reprocessed the RT-PCR reads via MiXCR and lists one record per CDR3 protein. The repertoire holds approximately 520,000 distinct CDR3 sequences, with 25% as singletons. Sequenced material: CD4+ T cells sorted from PBMCs, taken around 5 days after vaccination. These receptors were taken from a man in his fifties or sixties who received an inactivated influenza vaccine.

The chain couples TRBV28 to TRBJ2-7; 8 bases are a match to TRBD1. Germline CDR1 is MDHEN and CDR2 is SYDVKM. CDR3 size: 13 residues. J gave up 7 bases and V 6 bases, and 8 bases lay outside the gene matches. This CDR3 reads CASRGTGAGEQYF. The CDR3 region has the DNA TGTGCCAGCAGGGGGACAGGTGCAGGGGAGCAGTACTTC.

This clonotype turned up a few times. This rearrangement joins TRBV20-1 to TRBJ2-5; the D is unclear. Germline-derived CDR1 and CDR2 are DFQATT and SNEGSKA (reference sequence). V shed 3 bases and J shed 5 bases, with 7 bases lying between them. The length of the CDR3 is 11 residues. The CDR3 is CSARGWETQYF. CDR3 DNA: TGCAGTGCTAGGGGCTGGGAGACCCAGTACTTC.

The chain uses TRBV4-2 and TRBJ1-4; D unresolved. Per germline, CDR1 LGHNA and CDR2 YNFKEQ. This CDR3 has 15 amino acids. V dropped 5 bases and J dropped 5 bases, with 15 bases sitting between them. DNA for the CDR3: TGTGCCAGCAGCTCTAGTAGCGCCCCAAATGAAAAACTGTTTTTT. It is translated as CASSSSSAPNEKLFF.

This clonotype was counted once. The V gene is TRBV12-3 or TRBV12-4, the J gene TRBJ1-1, with D possibly matching TRBD1 (5 bases). V shed 7 bases and J shed 11 bases, with 20 bases lying between them. This CDR3 spans 13 amino acids. The CDR3 spells CASKSSGVGVAFF. CDR3 coding DNA: TGTGCCAGCAAGTCCTCGGGGGTGGGGGTGGCTTTCTTT.

This clonotype has ten or more counts. The J gene is TRBJ2-3, the V gene TRBV7-2, with D perhaps assigned TRBD1 or TRBD2 (6 bases each). The CDR3 sequence is 15 residues long. CDR1 is SGHTA and CDR2 is FQGNSA in the germline V gene. Deletions cut 0 bases from V and 4 bases from J, with 11 bases between. CDR3 protein: CASSLAGGPPDTQYF. DNA of the CDR3: TGTGCCAGCAGCTTAGCGGGGGGCCCCCCAGATACGCAGTATTTT.

The sample holds one count of this clonotype. This chain connects TRBV4-2 to TRBJ2-1, with TRBD2 matching over 8 bases. CDR3 length: 18 amino acids. V trimming: 0 bases; J trimming: 5 bases; junction bases outside the gene matches: 12. Germline V gives CDR1 LGHNA, CDR2 YNFKEQ. CDR3 DNA: TGTGCCAGCAGCCAAGATCGACTGCGGGGGGCCGTCAACAATGAGCAGTTCTTC. This codes for CASSQDRLRGAVNNEQFF.

This clonotype has only a few counts. The chain carries TRBV20-1 and TRBJ1-1, with D unresolved. Trimming stripped 6 bases from V and 0 bases from J, with 11 bases between. CDR3 length equals 13 residues. Per germline, CDR1 DFQATT and CDR2 SNEGSKA (reference sequence). CDR3 nucleotides: TGCAGTGCCGTGTCCACGGTGAACACTGAAGCTTTCTTT. Translating gives CSAVSTVNTEAFF.

This clonotype was observed a handful of times. The chain carries TRBV4-1 and TRBJ2-7; 7 positions agree with TRBD1. CDR1 and CDR2 from the germline V gene are MGHRA and YSYEKL. CDR3 length: 16 residues. J gave up 6 bases and V 0 bases, and 11 bases lay outside the gene matches. CDR3 loop: CASSQEGTVGSGEQYF. The CDR3 bases are TGCGCCAGCAGCCAAGAAGGGACAGTGGGGTCTGGCGAGCAGTACTTC.

The CDR3 is CASSQTGTTPGEQYF. Here the CDR3 DNA reads TGTGCCAGCAGCCAAACCGGGACTACACCGGGGGAGCAGTACTTC. The chain is built from TRBV11-2 and TRBJ2-7; 7 bases line up with TRBD2. The CDR3 loop spans 15 amino acids. The V and J ends lost 5 bases and 7 bases, in that order; junction bases with no gene match: 14. The germline gives CDR1 SGHAT, CDR2 FQNNGV.

This clonotype was recorded a few times. CDR3 nucleotides: TGCGCCAGCAGCCAACGGACTAGCGGGGGGGCCGGGTACAATGAGCAGTTCTTC. Protein: CASSQRTSGGAGYNEQFF. The rearrangement uses TRBV4-3 and TRBJ2-1, with TRBD2 matching over 15 bases. V was clipped by 2 bases and J by 4 bases; unmatched bases: 6. This CDR3 is 18 amino acids long. CDR1 and CDR2 (germline): LGHNA, YSLEER.

This clonotype appeared once. This chain joins TRBV4-1 and TRBJ2-7, with D uncertain. There are 14 residues in the CDR3. Between the trimmed V and J ends, which lost 0 bases and 7 bases, there was a span of 13 bases. CDR1 is MGHRA, CDR2 YSYEKL, per germline. This chain's CDR3 is CASSQEAFPLEQYF. CDR3 in DNA: TGCGCCAGCAGCCAAGAGGCGTTTCCTTTGGAGCAGTACTTC.

This clonotype was observed a few times. V is TRBV5-1 and J is TRBJ2-1; 8 nucleotides agree with TRBD1. V shed 0 bases and J 8 bases; nucleotides not matched to a gene: 7. CDR1 is SGHRS, CDR2 YFSETQ, per germline. The CDR3 sequence is 15 residues long. CDR3 in DNA: TGCGCCAGCAGCTTGGAGCCAGGGGGCTGGGATGAGCAGTTCTTC. As protein: CASSLEPGGWDEQFF.

This clonotype was observed a few times. The chain is built from TRBV5-1 and TRBJ2-2, with D perhaps matching TRBD1 or TRBD2 (5 bases each). V lost 2 bases to trimming and J lost 4 bases, with 12 bases between them. Germline CDR1 reads SGHRS; CDR2 reads YFSETQ. CDR3 size: 15 residues. In DNA, the CDR3 is TGCGCCAGCAGCTTAGCCGGGGCCCGCACCGGGGAGCTGTTTTTT. Protein: CASSLAGARTGELFF.

The chain joins TRBV15 to TRBJ2-1, with 8 bases matching TRBD2. CDR1 is LNHNV and CDR2 is YYDKDF in the germline V gene (reference sequence). After removal of 1 base from V and 3 bases from J, the junction contained 2 bases not matched to a gene. The CDR3 extends over 15 amino acids. CDR3 protein: CATSRGGRSYNEQFF. The DNA of the CDR3 is TGTGCCACCAGCAGAGGCGGGAGGAGCTACAATGAGCAGTTCTTC.

For the CDR3, the DNA is TGTGCCAGCTCGACACAAGAACTAGCGCGGGAGCAGTACTTC. It translates to CASSTQELAREQYF. The chain is built from TRBV18 and TRBJ2-7, with 7 nucleotides matching TRBD2. CDR1 is KGHSH, CDR2 LQKENI, per germline. This CDR3 contains 14 residues. Germline trimming cut 6 bases from V and 7 bases from J; bases unmatched to any gene: 12.

This chain connects TRBV7-9 to TRBJ1-1, with D tentatively TRBD1 (5 bases). The germline V gene has CDR1 SEHNR and CDR2 FQNEAQ (reference sequence). This CDR3 is 14 amino acids long. Trimming pared 8 bases from V and 1 base from J, leaving 14 bases between. CDR3 nucleotide sequence: TGTGCCAGCTACCGGGACGGATGGAACACTGAAGCTTTCTTT. It specifies CASYRDGWNTEAFF. Combining the CDR3 with reference TRBV7-9 and TRBJ1-1 gives the whole variable domain DTGVSQNPRHKITKRGQNVTFRCDPISEHNRLYWYRQTLGQGPEFLTYFQNEAQLEKSRLLSDRFSAERPKGSFSTLEIQRTEQGDSAMYLCASYRDGWNTEAFFGQGTRLTVV.

This chain links TRBV3-1 with TRBJ1-1, with 9 bases identical to TRBD1. With 4 bases clipped from V and 4 bases from J, the junction kept 7 bases outside the gene matches. The CDR3 has 15 residues. The germline gives CDR1 LGHDT, CDR2 YNNKEL (reference sequence). The chain's CDR3 is CASSPDPTGGTEAFF. The DNA of the CDR3 is TGTGCCAGCAGCCCGGACCCGACAGGGGGCACTGAAGCTTTCTTT.

There are a few counts of this clonotype. The chain links TRBV10-3 to TRBJ1-4; D is unresolved. V shed 0 bases and J shed 5 bases, with 10 bases lying between them. This CDR3 region has 15 residues. Looked up from germline, CDR1 is ENHRY and CDR2 is SYGVKD. The CDR3 region has the DNA TGTGCCATCAGTGAGTCATTGGTAGGAAATGAAAAACTGTTTTTT. Amino acids: CAISESLVGNEKLFF.

The chain recombines TRBV20-1 with TRBJ2-1; the D gene could be TRBD1 or TRBD2 (5 bases each). V was shortened by 3 bases and J by 5 bases, with 14 bases between the two germline ends. Germline-derived CDR1 and CDR2 are DFQATT and SNEGSKA (reference sequence). The CDR3 is 14 amino acids. In DNA, the CDR3 is TGCAGTGCTAGTAATTGGGGGAGAGACAATGAGCAGTTCTTC. It yields the protein CSASNWGRDNEQFF.

This clonotype occurred a few times. The CDR3 DNA reads as TGTGCCATCACCTCGACTAGCGTAAGCACAGATACGCAGTATTTT. Encoded protein: CAITSTSVSTDTQYF. The chain combines TRBV10-3 with TRBJ2-3; 8 positions match TRBD2. In germline, CDR1 is ENHRY, CDR2 SYGVKD. V was clipped by 7 bases and J by 0 bases; unmatched bases: 6. The CDR3 covers 15 residues.

The rearrangement uses TRBV5-1 and TRBJ2-7, with D possibly TRBD2 on 6 matching bases. The V end was cut by 5 bases, the J end by 6 bases, with 12 bases between. CDR1 is SGHRS and CDR2 is YFSETQ in the germline V gene. CDR3 length: 12 amino acids. For the CDR3, the DNA is TGCGCCAGCAGTCGTGTCGGGGGCGAGCAGTACTTC. Amino acids: CASSRVGGEQYF.

The V call is TRBV5-4, the J call TRBJ2-1, with 9 bases matching TRBD2. The germline V gene encodes CDR1 SGHNT and CDR2 YYREEE (reference sequence). The CDR3 is made up of 18 amino acids. Trimming took 2 bases from V and 2 from J; bases not matched to a gene: 11. CDR3 bases: TGTGCCAGCAGCTTAGTCCCCCTGGCTAGCGGGGCCTACAATGAGCAGTTCTTC. Its protein product is CASSLVPLASGAYNEQFF.

The rearrangement joins TRBV10-3 to TRBJ2-3; D may match TRBD1 or TRBD2 (5 bases each). Germline V lookup: CDR1 ENHRY, CDR2 SYGVKD. This CDR3 is built from 12 residues. Trimming took off 2 bases at V and 10 bases at J, with 10 bases between the two ends. The CDR3 DNA reads TGTGCCATCAGTGAGGGGGGAAGGGCGCAGTATTTT. It codes for CAISEGGRAQYF.

This clonotype has only one observation. The J gene is TRBJ2-5, the V gene TRBV7-2; TRBD2 agrees at 9 bases. This CDR3 is 16 amino acids long. With V trimmed by 1 base and J by 2 bases, 5 bases remained unmatched. Per germline, CDR1 SGHTA and CDR2 FQGNSA. In DNA form, the CDR3 reads TGTGCCAGCAGCTTAGGGCGGGGGGGATCTCAAGAGACCCAGTACTTC. This gives the protein CASSLGRGGSQETQYF.

This clonotype was found a few times. The chain uses TRBV25-1 and TRBJ2-1; TRBD1 matches 8 bases. The junction had 20 bases not matched to a gene; V was cut back by 4 bases and J by 9 bases. This CDR3 region has 18 residues. Germline V gene data show CDR1 as MGHDK and CDR2 as SYGVNS. The CDR3 here is CASSGELQGALEESEQFF. The CDR3 DNA follows: TGTGCCAGCAGTGGTGAACTCCAGGGGGCGCTAGAAGAGAGTGAGCAGTTCTTC.

There are a few counts of this clonotype. The chain recombines TRBV11-2 with TRBJ1-2, with D uncertain. Per the germline V gene, CDR1 is SGHAT and CDR2 is FQNNGV. This CDR3 is 14 amino acids long. Trimming shortened V by 3 bases and J by 0 bases, and 8 bases separated the two germline ends. CDR3 coding DNA: TGTGCCAGCAGCTTGAGGACTTCTAACTATGGCTACACCTTC. This translates into CASSLRTSNYGYTF.

The sample holds a few counts of this clonotype. V and J are TRBV5-1 and TRBJ1-6; D not resolved. V was cut by 4 bases and J by 4 bases, with 12 bases left in between. CDR3 length equals 15 residues. Germline assignment: CDR1 SGHRS and CDR2 YFSETQ. CDR3 protein: CASSPTAKYNSPLHF. CDR3 sequence (DNA): TGCGCCAGCAGCCCGACGGCGAAGTATAATTCACCCCTCCACTTT.

A few counts support this clonotype. The chain carries TRBV29-1 and TRBJ2-3; the match to TRBD1 covers 8 bases. Germline V gene sequence: CDR1 SQVTM, CDR2 ANQGSEA. The CDR3 has 15 amino acids. Trimming at V came to 7 bases and at J to 2 bases, leaving 11 bases not matched to a gene. The CDR3 region is CSASPRGLVTDTQYF. DNA for the CDR3: TGCAGCGCCTCCCCCAGGGGGCTTGTCACAGATACGCAGTATTTT.